The 21 T cell receptor beta chains given below trace back to one sample, sequenced in a study of T-cell memory formation after mild COVID-19. TCRdb fed the 5' RACE reads into MiXCR, producing one record per CDR3 protein. The sample consists of 450,000 to 650,000 distinct CDR3 sequences, less than 25% of them appearing once. Sequencing was performed on PBMCs or a T cell subset sorted from them (not recorded which). The origin of the receptors is an adult woman who had mild COVID-19 (a few samples of this study predate the infection). Cell type and time point are not known.

In its sample, this clonotype was seen a few times. This chain connects TRBV24-1 to TRBJ2-1, with a tentative D call TRBD1 (6 bases). The V gene's germline CDR1 is KGHDR and CDR2 SFDVKD. Deletions cut 1 base from V and 3 bases from J, with 18 bases between. The CDR3 sequence is 18 residues long. DNA of the CDR3: TGTGCCACCAGTGATTTTAGGGAGACAGGAGATGACTACAATGAGCAGTTCTTC. Amino acids: CATSDFRETGDDYNEQFF.

The chain has TRBV6-1 and TRBJ2-7; D unclear. This CDR3 region has 15 residues. V was trimmed by 2 bases and J by 4 bases, leaving 15 bases between them. The germline gives CDR1 MNHNS, CDR2 SASEGT. Here the CDR3 DNA reads TGTGCCAGCAGTGAAAGAGGACGGAGCTTATACGAGCAGTACTTC. Translated, it gives CASSERGRSLYEQYF.

This clonotype has more than one count but fewer than ten. The rearrangement links TRBV19 to TRBJ2-2; a weak D match, TRBD2 (5 bases). Trimming cost V 7 bases and J 3 bases, with 15 bases left between them. This CDR3 is 15 amino acids long. The V gene's germline CDR1 is LNHDA and CDR2 SQIVND (reference sequence). The CDR3 region is CASTELGRYTGELFF. The CDR3, as DNA: TGTGCCAGTACCGAGTTAGGGAGATACACCGGGGAGCTGTTTTTT.

The CDR3 DNA is TGTGCCAGCAGCCCACAGGGGACGGAGACCCAGTACTTC. It specifies CASSPQGTETQYF. The chain recombines TRBV14 with TRBJ2-5, with 7 bases lining up with TRBD1. Trimming at V came to 4 bases and at J to 5 bases, leaving 4 bases not matched to a gene. The CDR3 covers 13 residues. CDR1 is SGHDN, CDR2 FVKESK, per germline. The variable domain in full, completed from reference TRBV14 and TRBJ2-5, reads EAGVTQFPSHSVIEKGQTVTLRCDPISGHDNLYWYRRVMGKEIKFLLHFVKESKQDESGMPNNRFLAERTGGTYSTLKVQPAELEDSGVYFCASSPQGTETQYFGPGTRLLVL.

This clonotype was seen a few times. The junction and the germline gene differ at one end; a read error may be behind it. V gene TRBV20-1 combines with J gene TRBJ2-5; unclear D gene. Germline-derived CDR1 and CDR2 are DFQATT and SNEGSKA (reference sequence). There are 12 residues in the CDR3. CDR3 in amino acids: CSARAYNSPYFF. CDR3 coding DNA: TGCAGTGCTAGAGCCTACAATAGCCCGTATTTCTTC.

This clonotype has just a few counts. The CDR3 loop is CASSLVASGANVLTF. The CDR3 bases are TGTGCCAGCAGCTTAGTAGCGTCTGGGGCCAACGTCCTGACTTTC. V usage is TRBV7-9 and J usage is TRBJ2-6; TRBD2 might be the D (5 bases). Trimming took 1 base from V and 1 from J, leaving 5 bases between them. This CDR3 contains 15 residues. Germline CDR1 reads SEHNR; CDR2 reads FQNEAQ (reference sequence).

This rearrangement joins TRBV2 to TRBJ1-4; D is possibly TRBD1 (5 bases). This CDR3 has 14 amino acids. V lost 2 bases and J lost 8, with 12 bases in between. From germline, CDR1 is SNHLY and CDR2 FYNNEI. CDR3 in DNA: TGTGCCAGCAGTGAATACAGGACGGGCGAAAAACTGTTTTTT. It codes for CASSEYRTGEKLFF.

This clonotype was observed a handful of times. J is TRBJ1-6 and V is TRBV21-1. TRBV21-1 is deemed a pseudogene. The CDR3 covers 16 residues. The CDR3 is CASSTKSGSYNSPLHF. The CDR3 bases are TGTGCCAGCAGCACGAAATCTGGGTCCTATAATTCACCCCTCCACTTT.

In its sample, this clonotype was seen a few times. This chain uses TRBV15 with TRBJ2-7; D not certain. Germline CDR1 LNHNV, CDR2 YYDKDF (reference sequence). This CDR3 comprises 15 residues. V dropped 5 bases and J dropped 4 bases, with 18 bases sitting between them. As DNA, the CDR3 is TGTGCCACCAGCCCCGGATGGGAACCCCTTTACGAGCAGTACTTC. Amino acid sequence: CATSPGWEPLYEQYF. Full variable domain (remainder filled in from reference TRBV15 and TRBJ2-7): DAMVIQNPRYQVTQFGKPVTLSCSQTLNHNVMYWYQQKSSQAPKLLFHYYDKDFNNEADTPDNFQSRRPNTSFCFLDIRSPGLGDTAMYLCATSPGWEPLYEQYFGPGTRLTVT.

Only a few counts were recorded for this clonotype. The chain recombines TRBV9 with TRBJ2-3, with a weak D call TRBD2 (5 bases). V was trimmed by 3 bases and J by 6 bases, leaving 8 bases between them. Germline CDR1 reads SGDLS; CDR2 reads YYNGEE. This CDR3 has 12 residues. Here the CDR3 DNA reads TGTGCCAGCAGCGAGGACTCGGATACGCAGTATTTT. This encodes CASSEDSDTQYF.

This clonotype was recorded many times. The chain is built from TRBV27 and TRBJ2-1, with 10 bases aligning to TRBD2. Trimming took 5 bases from V and 4 from J; bases not matched to a gene: 11. The CDR3 spans 17 residues. Germline CDR1 and CDR2: MNHEY and SMNVEV (reference sequence). CDR3 loop: CASSPPLAGVYYNEQFF. The CDR3 nucleotides are TGTGCCAGCAGTCCGCCGCTAGCGGGGGTGTATTACAATGAGCAGTTCTTC.

There are a few counts of this clonotype. This chain joins TRBV12-3 or TRBV12-4 and TRBJ2-1, with D possibly being TRBD1 (6 bases). The CDR3 contains 16 residues. V was clipped by 6 bases and J by 6 bases, with 21 bases between them. In DNA, the CDR3 is TGTGCCAGCAGGAAACCTACAGGCTCCAGGGGCAATGAGCAGTTCTTC. Amino acid sequence: CASRKPTGSRGNEQFF.

This clonotype was observed a few times. The rearrangement joins TRBV6-5 to TRBJ2-7; the match to TRBD1 covers 8 bases. The CDR3 extends over 15 amino acids. The J segment lost 0 bases and the V segment lost 5 bases, leaving 6 bases of the junction unmatched. The V gene's germline CDR1 is MNHEY and CDR2 SVGAGI. CDR3 DNA: TGTGCCAGCAGTCTGACAGGGGAGCCCTCCTACGAGCAGTACTTC. Amino acid sequence: CASSLTGEPSYEQYF.

The rearrangement links TRBV7-9 to TRBJ2-7; D is undetermined. CDR3 size: 12 residues. Germline assignment: CDR1 SEHNR and CDR2 FQNEAQ (reference sequence). Trimming left V 2 bases short and J 5 bases short, with 7 bases between. CDR3 nucleotides: TGTGCCAGCAGCTTATATAGAGACGAGCAGTACTTC. The encoded protein is CASSLYRDEQYF.

The V call is TRBV9, the J call TRBJ1-5; TRBD1 agrees at 11 bases. V lost 4 bases and J lost 6; bases outside the gene matches: 12. The germline CDR1 and CDR2 sequences are SGDLS and YYNGEE. This CDR3 contains 17 residues. In nucleotides, the CDR3 is TGTGCCAGCAGCTCGAGCCCTGGGACAGGGGGAAGTCAGCCCCAGCATTTT. It translates to CASSSSPGTGGSQPQHF.

This clonotype was counted between two and nine times. The chain employs TRBV20-1 and TRBJ1-6; 7 nucleotides line up with TRBD1. The CDR3 length is 14 residues. With 3 bases clipped from V and 9 bases from J, the junction kept 8 bases outside the gene matches. CDR1 is DFQATT, CDR2 SNEGSKA, per germline (reference sequence). The CDR3 coding sequence is TGCAGTGCTAGGGAGGGGGCCAGGTTTTCACCCCTCCACTTT. It yields the protein CSAREGARFSPLHF.

This clonotype was observed a few times. The chain combines TRBV9 with TRBJ2-7; 8 nucleotides match TRBD1. V trimming: 3 bases; J trimming: 5 bases; junction bases outside the gene matches: 4. The V gene's germline CDR1 is SGDLS and CDR2 YYNGEE. The CDR3 sequence is 13 residues long. This CDR3 is CASSEQGVHEQYF. DNA for the CDR3: TGTGCCAGCAGCGAACAGGGGGTCCACGAGCAGTACTTC.

This clonotype was seen a few times. The chain couples TRBV9 to TRBJ2-7, with D possibly TRBD1 on 6 matching bases. Trimming left V 4 bases short and J 3 bases short, with 17 bases between. The CDR3 has 15 amino acids. CDR1 and CDR2 (germline): SGDLS, YYNGEE. The CDR3 sequence is CASSQGPGQGYEQYF. Written as DNA, the CDR3 is TGTGCCAGCAGCCAAGGCCCGGGACAAGGCTACGAGCAGTACTTC.

The sample holds a few counts of this clonotype. J is TRBJ2-1 and V is TRBV5-1; weak D call: TRBD1 (7 bases). V lost 2 bases, J lost 3 bases, and 15 bases lay in between. CDR1 and CDR2 from the germline V gene are SGHRS and YFSETQ. This CDR3 comprises 16 residues. In DNA, the CDR3 is TGCGCCAGCAGCTTCGCCTCAGGGGGGATCTACAATGAGCAGTTCTTC. Residues: CASSFASGGIYNEQFF.

This clonotype was found a few times. V usage is TRBV12-3 or TRBV12-4 and J usage is TRBJ2-7; tentative D call: TRBD2 (7 bases). CDR3 length: 15 amino acids. V dropped 5 bases and J dropped 3 bases, with 17 bases sitting between them. The CDR3 nucleotides read TGTGCCAGCAGTCCTAGGGGGGGGATCAGCTACGAGCAGTACTTC. Amino acid sequence: CASSPRGGISYEQYF.

In its sample, this clonotype was seen a few times. The chain links TRBV4-3 to TRBJ1-3; D is ambiguous. The CDR3 consists of 15 residues. Germline lookup yields CDR1 LGHNA and CDR2 YSLEER. V was clipped by 0 bases and J by 10 bases, with 16 bases between them. The CDR3 region has the DNA TGCGCCAGCAGCCAAGATACGGACCACCTTCGAACCATATATTTT. This translates into CASSQDTDHLRTIYF.